Listed here are 5 T cell receptor beta chains from one sample, sequenced in a study of monozygotic twins with inflammatory bowel disease. TCRdb reprocessed the 5' RACE reads; each CDR3 protein has one entry and no DNA is given. This sample's clone table lists some 200,000 distinct CDR3 sequences. Sequencing used blood. These receptors all come from a human donor with ulcerative colitis or Crohn's disease, or a healthy co-twin of an affected twin (not recorded which).

The rearrangement uses TRBV25-1 and TRBJ2-2; TCRdb's assignment of TRBD2 cannot be checked, as there is no DNA. This CDR3 spans 16 amino acids. Germline CDR1 is MGHDK and CDR2 is SYGVNS. CDR3 sequence: CASSAQGLTNTGELFF.

J is TRBJ2-3 and V is TRBV20-1; TCRdb proposes TRBD1, but this gene call is untestable without DNA. CDR1 is DFQATT, CDR2 SNEGSKA, per germline (reference sequence). This CDR3 spans 12 amino acids. The chain's CDR3 is CSATQGTDTQYF.

This chain uses TRBV7-2 with TRBJ1-3. Per the germline V gene, CDR1 is SGHTA and CDR2 is FQGNSA. The CDR3 length is 16 residues. The CDR3 here is CASSFSGPSSGNTIYF. Drawing the rest from reference TRBV7-2 and TRBJ1-3, the complete variable domain is GAGVSQSPSNKVTEKGKDVELRCDPISGHTALYWYRQSLGQGLEFLIYFQGNSAPDKSGLPSDRFSAERTGGSVSTLTIQRTQQEDSAVYLCASSFSGPSSGNTIYFGEGSWLTVV.

The genes are TRBV20-1 and TRBJ2-1; TCRdb reports TRBD1, a call that lacks DNA to check it against. In germline, CDR1 is DFQATT, CDR2 SNEGSKA (reference sequence). This CDR3 is 13 amino acids long. CDR3 sequence reads: CSARDSRDNEQFF.

The chain employs TRBV20-1 and TRBJ2-7; TCRdb's assignment of TRBD1 cannot be checked, as there is no DNA. CDR1 DFQATT and CDR2 SNEGSKA come from the germline V gene (reference sequence). The CDR3 sequence is 14 residues long. This CDR3 is CSARPGQSSYEQYF.